These T cell receptor beta chains were read from a single sample in a study of neurological immune-mediated disorders. In TCRdb, the 5' RACE reads were re-called with MiXCR into one record per CDR3 protein. The sample has approximately 45,000 distinct CDR3 sequences, approximately 15% seen once. Material: PBMCs. Receptor source: a man aged 30-40 years in good health. Each CDR3 is given with its conserved first and last residue. D genes are given only for firm matches. Rows may omit the clone size; those that give it use once, few, many or a size class.

J gene,V gene,D gene,clone size,CDR3 DNA,CDR3 protein
TRBJ2-7,TRBV20-1,TRBD2,many,TGCAGTGCTAGGGAGGAGCGGGAGTGGAACGAGCAGTACTTC,CSAREEREWNEQYF
TRBJ2-7,TRBV29-1,TRBD1,many,TGCAGCGTTGAAGGGACAGGGAACTACGAGCAGTACTTC,CSVEGTGNYEQYF
TRBJ1-2,TRBV27,TRBD1,.,TGTGCCAGCAGTCTCCGACAGGGCGCCTATGGCTACACCTTC,CASSLRQGAYGYTF
TRBJ2-2,TRBV7-8,.,few,TGTGCCAGCAGGATAGGGACCACCGGGGAGCTGTTTTTT,CASRIGTTGELFF
TRBJ2-2,TRBV19,.,many,TGTGCCAGTAGGGCCCGGGCCGGGGAGCTGTTTTTT,CASRARAGELFF
TRBJ2-5,TRBV20-1,.,many,TGCAGTGCTAGAGACCCCGTCCGAGTGGGTTCTGAGACCCAGTACTTC,CSARDPVRVGSETQYF
TRBJ2-7,TRBV6-2/TRBV6-3,.,many,TGTGCCAGCAGTTCCCGACAGGCGCGCGGAACCTACGAGCAGTACTTC,CASSSRQARGTYEQYF
TRBJ2-1,TRBV29-1,TRBD2,many,TGCAGCGCTCCTGGACTAGCTAGCAATGAGCAGTTCTTC,CSAPGLASNEQFF
TRBJ1-3,TRBV7-2,.,once,TGTGCCAGCAGCTTCGCCCGACAGACTCGAGGTGGAAACACAATATATTTT,CASSFARQTRGGNTIYF
TRBJ1-1,TRBV20-1,.,many,TGCAGTGGGGGAGGGGGGACGAACACTGAAGCTTTCTTT,CSGGGGTNTEAFF
TRBJ2-1,TRBV20-1,TRBD2,.,TGCAGTGCCACCGGGACTAGCGGAGTGGCCTCCAATGAGCATTTCTTC,CSATGTSGVASNEHFF
TRBJ2-5,TRBV15,.,many,TGTGCCACCAGCAGAGATGGGAGTGGAGAGACCCAGTACTTC,CATSRDGSGETQYF
TRBJ1-5,TRBV20-1,.,many,TGCAGTGCCCCGGAAGGGTTGGGCAATCAGCCCCAGCATTTT,CSAPEGLGNQPQHF
TRBJ2-7,TRBV28,TRBD1,many,TGTGCCAGCAGTGGGAGGACAGGGGATTTCGAGCAGTACTTC,CASSGRTGDFEQYF
TRBJ2-2,TRBV20-1,TRBD2,.,TGCAGTGCTAGGTTCCTAGCGGACCCCATTGGGGAGCTGTTTTTT,CSARFLADPIGELFF
TRBJ1-5,TRBV27,.,.,TGTGCCAGCAGTTTTTTAGGAGATAGCAATCAGCCCCAGCATTTT,CASSFLGDSNQPQHF
TRBJ1-1,TRBV10-3,TRBD1,many,TGTGCCATCAGTGAGAGGGGGACAGAGAACACTGAAGCTTTCTTT,CAISERGTENTEAFF
TRBJ1-3,TRBV29-1,.,many,TGCAGCGTTGCGGAGGGCAGGGACACCATATATTTT,CSVAEGRDTIYF
TRBJ2-7,TRBV12-3/TRBV12-4,TRBD1,many,TGTGCCAGCACTGGAACCGGGACAGGGGGGGTCGAGCAGTACTTC,CASTGTGTGGVEQYF
TRBJ2-7,TRBV20-1,TRBD2,many,TGCAGTGCTCCTAGCGGGAACACCTACGAGCAGTACTTC,CSAPSGNTYEQYF
TRBJ2-3,TRBV20-1,.,.,TGCAGTGTCTCAGGGGGGACCATACGGCAAGCTAGCACAGATACACAGTATTTT,CSVSGGTIRQASTDTQYF
TRBJ2-5,TRBV15,TRBD2,many,TGTGCCACCAGCAGAGAGACCCGGACTAGCGGGAGGAACCGTATCAGAGAGACCCAGTACTTC,CATSRETRTSGRNRIRETQYF
TRBJ2-1,TRBV14,.,many,TGTGCCAGCAGCCAAGATAGTCGAAGGGGTGGGGAGCAGTTCTTC,CASSQDSRRGGEQFF
TRBJ1-5,TRBV7-2,.,many,TGTGCCAGCAGCTTAGTTGGCCTCGGGAGCCAGCCCCAGCATTTT,CASSLVGLGSQPQHF
TRBJ2-1,TRBV5-1,.,many,TGCGCCAGCAGCTTGGAGGGGGGGATTTCCTACAATGAGCAGTTCTTC,CASSLEGGISYNEQFF
TRBJ2-2,TRBV20-1,.,many,TGCAGTGCTAGAGCCAGCCAGAACACCGGGGAGCTGTTTTTT,CSARASQNTGELFF
TRBJ1-1,TRBV27,.,many,TGTGCCAGCAGTCCAGGGGTTCTGACTGAAGCTTTCTTT,CASSPGVLTEAFF
TRBJ1-4,TRBV5-1,.,many,TGCGCCAGCAGTGGGACAACAACTAATGAAAAACTGTTTTTT,CASSGTTTNEKLFF
TRBJ2-3,TRBV20-1,TRBD1,many,TGCAGTGCGCAACCCGGGACAGGGGTCCCAGATACGCAGTATTTT,CSAQPGTGVPDTQYF
TRBJ2-7,TRBV5-5,TRBD2,many,TGTGCCAGCAACCTTAGACTAGCGGGAGTCGAGCAGTACTTC,CASNLRLAGVEQYF
TRBJ2-2,TRBV5-1,.,many,TGCGCCAGCAGCTTGGCTCTGCCGGATAGTTCCGGGGAGCTGTTTTTT,CASSLALPDSSGELFF
TRBJ2-6,TRBV29-1,.,many,TGCAGCGTTGAAGTGGTCCCTGGGGCCAACGTCCTGACTTTC,CSVEVVPGANVLTF
TRBJ2-1,TRBV24-1,TRBD2,many,TGTGCCACCAGTGACCCTAGCGGGAACTACAATGAGCAGTTCTTC,CATSDPSGNYNEQFF
TRBJ2-2,TRBV4-2,.,many,TGTGCCAGCAGCCAACAATCGGGACCATACACCGGGGAGCTGTTTTTT,CASSQQSGPYTGELFF
TRBJ2-2,TRBV29-1,TRBD2,many,TGCAGCGTTGCGCTAGCGGGTGACAACACCGGGGAGCTGTTTTTT,CSVALAGDNTGELFF
TRBJ2-5,TRBV6-5,TRBD1,many,TGTGCCAGCAGTTACTCGCCGGGACAGGGGCAAGAGACCCAGTACTTC,CASSYSPGQGQETQYF
TRBJ2-3,TRBV28,.,large,TGTGCCAGCAGCCTCGGACCCTTGGATACGCAGTATTTT,CASSLGPLDTQYF
TRBJ2-5,TRBV7-9,TRBD1,many,TGTGCCAGCAGCGGACAGGGTGGGAGTGAGACCCAGTACTTC,CASSGQGGSETQYF
TRBJ2-5,TRBV7-2,.,many,TGTGCCAGCAGCTCCGGGACCCAAGAGACCCAGTACTTC,CASSSGTQETQYF
TRBJ2-1,TRBV6-4,TRBD1,.,TGTGCCAAGTGGGACAGGGGGCTGGACAATGAGCAGTTCTTC,CAKWDRGLDNEQFF
TRBJ2-1,TRBV7-3,TRBD2,.,TGTGCCAGCAGCCCCGGACTAGCGGGAGCAAATGAGCAGTTCTTC,CASSPGLAGANEQFF
TRBJ2-2,TRBV11-2,.,many,TGTGCCAGCAAAGTGGACACCGGGGAGCTGTTTTTT,CASKVDTGELFF
TRBJ1-1,TRBV29-1,.,many,TGCAGCGTTTCTTTTGATGTGATGGCTTTCTTT,CSVSFDVMAFF
TRBJ2-3,TRBV5-4,TRBD1,.,TGTGCCAGCAATAAGGACAGGGATGAAGATACGCAGTATTTT,CASNKDRDEDTQYF
TRBJ2-1,TRBV28,.,many,TGTGCCAGCAGTTTATTGCAGCTCTGTGAGCAGTTCTTC,CASSLLQLCEQFF
TRBJ2-2,TRBV28,.,.,TGTGCCAGCAGGCGACATGGAACCCCCGGGGAACTGTTTTTT,CASRRHGTPGELFF
TRBJ2-1,TRBV20-1,TRBD2,many,TGCAGTGCTAGATCTAGCGGGACCTACAATGAGCAGTTCTTC,CSARSSGTYNEQFF
TRBJ2-2,TRBV20-1,TRBD2,many,TGCAGTGCTGGGACTAGCGGGATATCCGGGGAGCTGTTTTTT,CSAGTSGISGELFF
TRBJ2-7,TRBV19,TRBD1,few,TGTGCCAGTAGTTACCGGGACAGGGGAGGATACGAGCAGTACTTC,CASSYRDRGGYEQYF
TRBJ1-2,TRBV3-1,.,.,TGTGCCAGCAGCAAGATGATAGGTGGGGCGGATGGCTACACCTTC,CASSKMIGGADGYTF
TRBJ2-1,TRBV27,.,.,TGTGCCAGCAGTTTTGGGGGACACCTCAATGAGCAGTTCTTC,CASSFGGHLNEQFF
TRBJ2-7,TRBV10-3,.,many,TGTGCCATCAGTGACGACTACGAGCAGTACTTC,CAISDDYEQYF
TRBJ2-2,TRBV5-1,.,many,TGCGCCAGCAGCCCGGGCTATGGCGGGAAAAACACCGGGGAGCTGTTTTTT,CASSPGYGGKNTGELFF
TRBJ2-2,TRBV18,TRBD2,many,TGTGCCAGCTCACCACGGAGTAGCGGGGGTACCGGGGAGCTGTTTTTT,CASSPRSSGGTGELFF
TRBJ2-3,TRBV7-2,TRBD2,many,TGTGCCAGCAGCTTAGAGGGACTAGCGACCCACACAGATACGCAGTATTTT,CASSLEGLATHTDTQYF